The 19 T cell receptor beta chains below all came from one sample that was sequenced in a study of breast tumors, draining lymph nodes, adjacent tissues. Samples came from axillary lymph nodes draining the breast cancer. TCRdb recomputed calls from the multiplex PCR reads with MiXCR, one row per CDR3 protein. The sample holds 85,000 to 130,000 distinct CDR3 sequences, 30% seen once. The specimen was axillary lymph node tissue. Source of these receptors: a female donor with breast cancer. Some clones in this sample may be carry-over from other donors' samples.

This clonotype was found many times. The chain employs TRBV27 and TRBJ2-1; TRBD2 agrees at 8 bases. Germline CDR1 MNHEY, CDR2 SMNVEV (reference sequence). The length of the CDR3 is 15 residues. V lost 8 bases and J lost 7; bases outside the gene matches: 13. Here the CDR3 DNA reads TGTGCCAGCCGTGCACGGGGGGGCCATAATAATGAGCAGTTCTTC. Protein sequence: CASRARGGHNNEQFF.

This clonotype was detected ten times or more. Possible read error: a much larger clone is one base away. The V and J genes are TRBV20-1 and TRBJ2-1; TRBD2 might be the D (5 bases). The germline gives CDR1 DFQATT, CDR2 SNEGSKA (reference sequence). This CDR3 comprises 15 residues. CDR3 DNA: TGCAGTGCTAGAGCCGACTACAACTCCTCCAATGAGCAGTTCTTC. Amino acids: CSARADYNSSNEQFF.

This clonotype was seen repeatedly, ten times or more. The CDR3 here is CSASTPGAGSKQPQHF. The CDR3 DNA is TGCAGTGCTAGCACTCCAGGGGCAGGGTCTAAACAGCCCCAGCATTTT. The J gene is TRBJ1-5, the V gene TRBV20-1; perhaps TRBD1 as D (6 bases). Trimming stripped 3 bases from V and 7 bases from J, with 22 bases between. From germline, CDR1 is DFQATT and CDR2 SNEGSKA (reference sequence). This CDR3 spans 16 amino acids.

As for this clonotype: A read error may account for a junction end that differs from germline. The chain combines TRBV20-1 with TRBJ1-4; tentatively, D is TRBD1 (5 bases). CDR1 and CDR2 from the germline V gene are DFQATT and SNEGSKA (reference sequence). This CDR3 is built from 14 residues. This CDR3 is CSASVRHRDEKPFF. CDR3 nucleotides: TGCAGTGCTAGTGTCCGCCATAGGGACGAAAAACCGTTTTTT.

This clonotype was recorded many times. CDR3 sequence reads: CSAAGGRLNEQFF. As DNA, the CDR3 is TGCAGTGCTGCGGGGGGGCGGTTGAATGAGCAGTTCTTC. The chain has TRBV20-1 and TRBJ2-1; 9 bases fit TRBD2. The V gene's germline CDR1 is DFQATT and CDR2 SNEGSKA (reference sequence). V gave up 5 bases and J gave up 7 bases; unmatched junction bases: 6. CDR3 length: 13 amino acids.

The rearrangement joins TRBV19 to TRBJ2-7, with D perhaps TRBD1 or TRBD2 (6 bases each). The CDR3 has 13 amino acids. V shed 1 base and J shed 5 bases, with 9 bases lying between them. Germline V lookup: CDR1 LNHDA, CDR2 SQIVND (reference sequence). The CDR3 sequence is CASSIAGGHEQYF. CDR3 DNA sequence: TGTGCCAGTAGTATAGCTGGGGGGCACGAGCAGTACTTC.

This clonotype was detected many times. The CDR3 nucleotides read TGTGCCAGCAGCTCCTGGACAGGGAATTCACCCCTCCACTTT. Encoded protein: CASSSWTGNSPLHF. The chain employs TRBV11-2 and TRBJ1-6; 8 positions match TRBD1. This CDR3 has 14 amino acids. The V segment lost 4 bases and the J segment 7 bases; nucleotides outside the gene matches: 3. Germline V gives CDR1 SGHAT, CDR2 FQNNGV.

At least ten counts were recorded for this clonotype. A much larger clone differs from this one at a single base, so this may be a read error. This CDR3 fails to terminate in the conserved phenylalanine or tryptophan, so it likely reflects a read error. The V call is TRBV7-9, the J call TRBJ2-5, with TRBD2 matching 7 bases. The V gene's germline CDR1 is SEHNR and CDR2 FQNEAQ (reference sequence). The V gene end was trimmed by 5 bases and the J gene end by 3 bases; junction bases not matched to a gene: 6. The CDR3 spans 14 residues. As DNA, the CDR3 is TGTGCCAGCAGCCCCAGAGGGAGGGAAGAGACCCAGTACCTC. It codes for CASSPRGREETQYL.

The count of this clonotype is one. V is TRBV5-1 and J is TRBJ2-2; 8 bases map to TRBD1. V gave up 0 bases and J gave up 2 bases; unmatched junction bases: 9. The CDR3 length is 18 residues. Germline values: CDR1 SGHRS, CDR2 YFSETQ. CDR3: CASSLDGQGSGNTGELFF. The CDR3 DNA follows: TGCGCCAGCAGCTTGGATGGACAGGGCTCTGGAAACACCGGGGAGCTGTTTTTT.

The V and J genes are TRBV7-8 and TRBJ1-4; 7 nucleotides match TRBD1. The J call is in doubt because the DNA end fits TRBJ1-1 better. Germline V gene lookup returns CDR1 SGHVS and CDR2 FQNEAQ. The CDR3 consists of 13 residues. CDR3 residues: CASSFRGGQEAFF. The CDR3 DNA is TGTGCCAGCAGCTTCCGGGGGGGACAGGAAGCTTTCTTT.

About this clonotype itself: An end of the junction does not agree with germline; a read error may underlie this. CDR3 nucleotides: TGTGCCAGCAGCCCGTGGACAGGGAGCACAGATGCGCAGTATTTC. Translated, it gives CASSPWTGSTDAQYF. This rearrangement joins TRBV9 to TRBJ2-3; TRBD1 matches at 8 bases. The CDR3 sequence is 15 residues long. Germline V lookup: CDR1 SGDLS, CDR2 YYNGEE.

This clonotype has at least ten counts. V usage is TRBV5-1 and J usage is TRBJ2-1, with 7 bases fitting TRBD1. There are 15 residues in the CDR3. V lost 3 bases, J lost 1 base, and 4 bases stayed unmatched. Germline V lookup: CDR1 SGHRS, CDR2 YFSETQ. CDR3 sequence (DNA): TGCGCCAGCAGCTCGTCGGGACAGTCCTACAATGAGCAGTTCTTC. Its translation is CASSSSGQSYNEQFF.

Ten or more counts support this clonotype. A read error may explain this, as a much larger clone is one base away. This rearrangement joins TRBV12-3 or TRBV12-4 to TRBJ1-2, with TRBD1 matching over 7 bases. The CDR3 covers 14 residues. V trimming: 5 bases; J trimming: 7 bases; junction bases outside the gene matches: 10. CDR3 nucleotides: TGTGCCAGCAGTGACTCAGGGTCAGGGGGTGGCTACACCTTC. This gives the protein CASSDSGSGGGYTF.

The rearrangement uses TRBV6-5 and TRBJ1-6, with D unclear. The V and J ends lost 2 bases and 6 bases respectively, with 11 bases between them. From germline, CDR1 is MNHEY and CDR2 SVGAGI. The CDR3 has 15 residues. CDR3 amino acids: CASSYMAASNSPLHF. DNA for the CDR3: TGTGCCAGCAGTTACATGGCGGCCTCTAATTCACCCCTCCACTTT.

This clonotype was detected many times. The chain combines TRBV5-1 with TRBJ2-7; D assignment may be TRBD1 or TRBD2 (5 bases each). CDR1 SGHRS and CDR2 YFSETQ come from the germline V gene. V was trimmed by 0 bases and J by 4 bases, leaving 17 bases between them. This CDR3 is built from 16 residues. The CDR3 DNA follows: TGCGCCAGCAGCTTGGGTCCCCGGGACGATCCTTACGAGCAGTACTTC. Translating gives CASSLGPRDDPYEQYF.

At least ten counts were recorded for this clonotype. V usage is TRBV24-1 and J usage is TRBJ2-1; 10 positions agree with TRBD2. Germline CDR1 and CDR2: KGHDR and SFDVKD. CDR3 length: 16 amino acids. J was trimmed by 3 bases and V by 4 bases; bases with no gene match: 5. DNA of the CDR3: TGTGCCACCAGTGACAACGAGCGGGGGGGCTACAATGAGCAGTTCTTC. Translating it yields CATSDNERGGYNEQFF.

The rearrangement uses TRBV29-1 and TRBJ2-2; TRBD1 matches 7 bases. The CDR3 covers 14 residues. V gave up 5 bases and J gave up 2 bases; unmatched junction bases: 5. Germline lookup yields CDR1 SQVTM and CDR2 ANQGSEA. CDR3 nucleotides: TGCAGCGTTCCAGACAGGGTCAACACCGGGGAGCTGTTTTTT. It specifies CSVPDRVNTGELFF.

The rearrangement links TRBV6-5 to TRBJ1-2, with 8 bases identical to TRBD1. Germline CDR1 reads MNHEY; CDR2 reads SVGAGI. The ends lost 9 bases at V and 4 bases at J; junction bases unmatched: 13. The CDR3 is made up of 15 amino acids. DNA of the CDR3: TGTGCCAGTTCTCAGGGGGCGCAGGGATTCTATGGCTACACCTTC. This encodes CASSQGAQGFYGYTF.

Ten or more counts support this clonotype. J is TRBJ2-1 and V is TRBV20-1, with D possibly TRBD2 on 5 matching bases. V lost 7 bases and J 7 bases, leaving 11 bases between the germline ends. The CDR3 totals 11 residues. Germline V CDR1 and CDR2: DFQATT, SNEGSKA (reference sequence). This chain's CDR3 is CSEISENEQFF. The CDR3 DNA reads as TGCAGTGAAATTAGCGAGAATGAGCAGTTCTTC.